This TCR beta chain was identified during a study of blood T cells in healthy people across ages. Regarding the study as a whole: Strong correlation was found linking TCR beta diversity to naive T cell percentage.

A few counts support this clonotype. Antigen unknown. Per sample, no less than 5 micrograms of total RNA were extracted. A second PCR, run for roughly 6 to 11 cycles, used a sample-barcoded 5' primer plus a J-beta primer mix. Using its own MiXCR run on the 5' RACE reads, TCRdb lists one record per CDR3 protein. The sample lists 780,000 or so distinct CDR3 sequences; roughly 25% were seen once. Trimming took off 3 bases at V and 7 bases at J, with 10 bases between the two ends. CDR3 length equals 13 residues. In germline, CDR1 is SGHDN, CDR2 FVKESK. The same sample was also used in a study of T cells of mothers and their children.

The sequencing input was blood. This sequence was found in a boy younger than 18 in good health. This sequence joins TRBV14 and TRBJ1-5, with unresolved D. The CDR3 region is CASSQLSGQPQHF. The CDR3 coding sequence is TGTGCCAGCAGCCAGTTGTCCGGGCAGCCCCAGCATTTT.